The 7 T cell receptor beta chains given below trace back to one sample, sequenced in a study of shared clonotypes between healthy human individuals. Naive CD8 cells lacked CD45RO and underwent positive selection for CCR7, leaving out terminally differentiated effector memory CD45RA+ cells. Repertoires were generated with immunoSEQ multiplex PCR, while TCRdb's copy carries only in-frame clones and drops some. The sample holds millions of clones, about 95% seen once. Sequencing used naive CD8+ T cells sorted from blood. The receptors stem from a man aged 18 to 30 in good health.

V and J are TRBV28 and TRBJ1-3, with TRBD1 as a possible D gene (6 bases). The V end was cut by 7 bases, the J end by 0 bases, with 10 bases between. The CDR3 runs to 14 residues. Germline-derived CDR1 and CDR2 are MDHEN and SYDVKM. The CDR3 DNA sequence: TGTGCCAGCATGGGGGGGCTCTCTGGAAACACCATATATTTT. It is translated as CASMGGLSGNTIYF.

J is TRBJ2-1 and V is TRBV5-4; D call uncertain. The V gene lost 2 bases and the J gene lost 6 bases, with 6 bases spanning the gap. CDR3 length: 12 amino acids. Germline assignment: CDR1 SGHNT and CDR2 YYREEE (reference sequence). In DNA, the CDR3 is TGTGCCAGCAGCTTCGGCAGCAATGAGCAGTTCTTC. Its protein is CASSFGSNEQFF.

The V and J genes are TRBV7-6 and TRBJ2-3; D unresolved. The CDR3 totals 15 residues. Germline-derived CDR1 and CDR2 are SGHVS and FNYEAQ. Deletions cut 1 base from V and 1 base from J, with 9 bases between. The CDR3 reads CASSLVYGGTDTQYF. CDR3 sequence (DNA): TGTGCCAGCAGCTTAGTGTATGGGGGCACAGATACGCAGTATTTT.

The chain carries TRBV4-1 and TRBJ2-1; 7 nucleotides align to TRBD1. Unmatched junction bases numbered 10, after V lost 4 bases and J lost 4 bases. Germline assignment: CDR1 MGHRA and CDR2 YSYEKL. The CDR3 extends over 16 amino acids. DNA for the CDR3: TGCGCCAGCAGCCTTACCCGGGACAGCGAGTACAATGAGCAGTTCTTC. Amino acid sequence: CASSLTRDSEYNEQFF.

The count of this clone is one. The chain is built from TRBV4-1 and TRBJ2-2; 10 bases fit TRBD1. The CDR3 contains 17 residues. With 0 bases clipped from V and 3 bases from J, the junction kept 4 bases outside the gene matches. CDR1 is MGHRA and CDR2 is YSYEKL in the germline V gene. The CDR3 reads CASSQERGTGDTGELFF. The CDR3 DNA sequence: TGCGCCAGCAGCCAAGAAAGAGGGACAGGGGACACCGGGGAGCTGTTTTTT.

The CDR3 DNA sequence: TGTGCCAGCAGCCCGACTAGCGGGGGATTCCAGGGGTTCGAGACCCAGTACTTC. This encodes CASSPTSGGFQGFETQYF. The rearrangement uses TRBV27 and TRBJ2-5, with 12 bases identical to TRBD2. The germline gives CDR1 MNHEY, CDR2 SMNVEV (reference sequence). The V segment lost 6 bases and the J segment 5 bases; nucleotides outside the gene matches: 16. The CDR3 extends over 18 amino acids.

The chain couples TRBV5-4 to TRBJ2-7; D not certain. The germline CDR1 and CDR2 sequences are SGHNT and YYREEE (reference sequence). There are 15 residues in the CDR3. V lost 2 bases and J lost 3, with 15 bases in between. The CDR3 protein is CASSLRVAHHYEQYF. DNA of the CDR3: TGTGCCAGCAGCTTACGGGTAGCACACCACTACGAGCAGTACTTC.